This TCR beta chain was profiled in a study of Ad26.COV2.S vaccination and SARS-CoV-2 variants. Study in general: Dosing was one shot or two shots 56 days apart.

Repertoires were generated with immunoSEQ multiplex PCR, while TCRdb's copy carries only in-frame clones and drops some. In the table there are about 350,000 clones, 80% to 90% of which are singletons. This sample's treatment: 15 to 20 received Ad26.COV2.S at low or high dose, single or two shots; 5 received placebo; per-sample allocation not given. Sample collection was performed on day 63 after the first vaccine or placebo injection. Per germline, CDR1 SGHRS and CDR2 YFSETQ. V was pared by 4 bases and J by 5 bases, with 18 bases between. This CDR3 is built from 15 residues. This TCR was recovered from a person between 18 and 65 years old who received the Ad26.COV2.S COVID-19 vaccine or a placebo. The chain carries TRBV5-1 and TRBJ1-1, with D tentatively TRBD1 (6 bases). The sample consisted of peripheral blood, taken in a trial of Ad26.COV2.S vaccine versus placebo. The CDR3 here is CASSAEQGPGTEAFF. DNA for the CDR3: TGCGCCAGCAGCGCAGAACAGGGCCCTGGGACTGAAGCTTTCTTT.